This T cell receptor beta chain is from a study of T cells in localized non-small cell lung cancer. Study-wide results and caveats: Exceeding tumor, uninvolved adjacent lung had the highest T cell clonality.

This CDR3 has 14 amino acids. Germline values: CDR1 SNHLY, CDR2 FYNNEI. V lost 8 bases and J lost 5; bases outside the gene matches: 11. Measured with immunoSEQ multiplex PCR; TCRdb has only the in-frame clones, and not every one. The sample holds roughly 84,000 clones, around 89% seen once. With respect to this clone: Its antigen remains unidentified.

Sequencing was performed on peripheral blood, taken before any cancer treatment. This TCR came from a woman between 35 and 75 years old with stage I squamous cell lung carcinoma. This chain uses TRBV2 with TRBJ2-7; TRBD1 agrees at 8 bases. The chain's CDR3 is CASVLSGGFDEQYF. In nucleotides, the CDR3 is TGTGCCAGCGTCCTATCAGGGGGCTTCGACGAGCAGTACTTC.